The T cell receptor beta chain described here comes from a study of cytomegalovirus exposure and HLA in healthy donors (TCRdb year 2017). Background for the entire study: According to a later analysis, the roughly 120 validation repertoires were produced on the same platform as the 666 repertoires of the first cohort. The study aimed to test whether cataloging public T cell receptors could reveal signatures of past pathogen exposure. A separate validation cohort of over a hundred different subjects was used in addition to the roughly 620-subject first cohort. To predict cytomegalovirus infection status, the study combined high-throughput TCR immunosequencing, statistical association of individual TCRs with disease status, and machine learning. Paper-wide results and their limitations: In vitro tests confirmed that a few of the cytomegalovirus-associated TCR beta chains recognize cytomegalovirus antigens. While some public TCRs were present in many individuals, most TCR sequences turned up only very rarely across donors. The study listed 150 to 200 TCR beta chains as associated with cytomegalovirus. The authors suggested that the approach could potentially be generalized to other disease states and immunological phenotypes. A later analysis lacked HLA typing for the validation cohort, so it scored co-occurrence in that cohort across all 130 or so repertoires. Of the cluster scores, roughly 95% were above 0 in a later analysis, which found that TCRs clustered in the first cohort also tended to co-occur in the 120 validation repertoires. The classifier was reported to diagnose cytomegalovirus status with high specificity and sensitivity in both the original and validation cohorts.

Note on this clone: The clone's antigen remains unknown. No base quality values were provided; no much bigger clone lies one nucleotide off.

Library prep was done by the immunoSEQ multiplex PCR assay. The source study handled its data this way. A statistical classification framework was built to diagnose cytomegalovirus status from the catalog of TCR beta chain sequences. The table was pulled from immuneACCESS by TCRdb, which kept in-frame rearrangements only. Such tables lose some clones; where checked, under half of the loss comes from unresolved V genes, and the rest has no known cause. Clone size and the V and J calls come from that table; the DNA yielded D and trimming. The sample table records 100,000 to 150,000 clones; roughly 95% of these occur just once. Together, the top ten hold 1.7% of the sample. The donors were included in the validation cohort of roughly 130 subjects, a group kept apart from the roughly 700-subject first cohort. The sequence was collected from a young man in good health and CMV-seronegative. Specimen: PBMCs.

The CDR3 loop reads CASSHPPGQGAPEAFF. The DNA sequence is given as TGTGCCAGTAGTCACCCCCCGGGACAGGGTGCCCCTGAAGCTTTCTTT. Here the chain combines TRBV19 and TRBJ1-1; 9 bases in the junction line up with TRBD1. The germline V gene (reference sequence) provides CDR1 LNHDA and CDR2 SQIVND. Including cysteine and phenylalanine, the CDR3 has 16 amino acids. Only CDR3 DNA is held: 48 bases, read in frame from base 1. Ends trimmed: V by 5 bases, J by 6 bases; bases unmatched to a gene: 13.